This T cell receptor (beta chain) was captured by sequencing in a study of control samples from healthy donors and cancer patients. This table comes from immunoSEQ multiplex PCR, and its TCRdb copy is limited to in-frame clones, with some not included. The sample yields nearly 200,000 clones, about 91% seen once. Losses at the gene ends were 3 bases for V and 8 bases for J; bases not matched to a gene: 13. Germline CDR1 and CDR2: SGHTA and FQGNSA. The CDR3 sequence is 17 residues long. Material: blood. The sequence derives from a man under 40 in good health. This chain links TRBV7-2 with TRBJ1-4, with 9 bases lining up with TRBD1. CDR3 sequence: CASSFSFTGTGSEKLFF. CDR3 DNA: TGTGCCAGCAGCTTTTCCTTTACCGGGACAGGGAGCGAAAAACTGTTTTTT.